This T cell receptor beta chain appears in the sequencing data of a study of early T cells in non-severe SARS-CoV-2 infection. Concerning this clonotype itself: Mismatch with germline at one junction end may stem from a read error.

As part of library construction, unique molecular identifiers were attached to individual cDNA molecules. Each CDR3 protein gets one entry after TCRdb re-called the 5' RACE reads with MiXCR. The data hold tens of thousands of distinct CDR3 sequences, with 15% to 19% observed a single time. Source material: whole blood. The source is an adult who was a healthcare worker with PCR-confirmed SARS-CoV-2 infection or an uninfected control (not recorded which).

CDR3 nucleotides: TGCGCCAGCAGCCAAGCGGGACAGGACATCTACGAGCAATACTTC. Translated, it gives CASSQAGQDIYEQYF. The chain couples TRBV4-1 to TRBJ2-7; TRBD1 matches at 8 bases. The V gene's germline CDR1 is MGHRA and CDR2 YSYEKL. CDR3 length equals 15 residues.